This is a list of T cell receptor beta chains from one sample in a study of shared clonotypes between healthy human individuals. Clones were read by immunoSEQ multiplex PCR, and TCRdb kept only the in-frame ones, dropping some. Of roughly 1,500,000 clones listed, about 98.5% are singletons. Sequenced: naive CD4+ T cells sorted from blood. The receptors here all came from a man aged 30-40 years in good health. Both conserved end residues are part of each CDR3. Each record gives: D gene, clone size, V gene, J gene, CDR3 DNA, CDR3 protein. D genes are given only for firm matches. Rows give clone size only sometimes, using once, few, many, or a class for an expanded clone.

D gene: TRBD1; clone size: .; V gene: TRBV6-1; J gene: TRBJ1-4; CDR3 DNA: TGTGCCAGCAGTGAATTGGGAAGACAGGGTGAAAAACTGTTTTTT; CDR3 protein: CASSELGRQGEKLFF
D gene: TRBD2; clone size: .; V gene: TRBV2; J gene: TRBJ2-7; CDR3 DNA: TGTGCCAGCAAACGGGAGGGCCTAGACGAGCAGTACTTC; CDR3 protein: CASKREGLDEQYF
D gene: TRBD1; clone size: .; V gene: TRBV30; J gene: TRBJ1-5; CDR3 DNA: TGTGCCTGGAGTGCGTACGGGACAGGGCTTGACATGCCCCAGCATTTT; CDR3 protein: CAWSAYGTGLDMPQHF
D gene: .; clone size: .; V gene: TRBV4-2; J gene: TRBJ2-1; CDR3 DNA: TGTGCCAGCAGCCGACAGGATACGGGATACAATGAGCAGTTCTTC; CDR3 protein: CASSRQDTGYNEQFF
D gene: TRBD2; clone size: .; V gene: TRBV9; J gene: TRBJ2-1; CDR3 DNA: TGTGCCAGCAGCGTATTAACTAGCGGGGGATACAATGAGCAGTTCTTC; CDR3 protein: CASSVLTSGGYNEQFF
D gene: .; clone size: .; V gene: TRBV2; J gene: TRBJ1-3; CDR3 DNA: TGTGCCAGCAGTGGGTATATCTCTGGAAACACCATATATTTT; CDR3 protein: CASSGYISGNTIYF
D gene: TRBD1; clone size: once; V gene: TRBV19; J gene: TRBJ2-3; CDR3 DNA: TGTGCCAGTAGTACGCCGGGACAGGGCCATAGTACGCAGTATTTT; CDR3 protein: CASSTPGQGHSTQYF
D gene: TRBD1; clone size: .; V gene: TRBV11-2; J gene: TRBJ2-7; CDR3 DNA: TGTGCCAGCAGCTTGGGGACAGCGTACGAGCAGTACTTC; CDR3 protein: CASSLGTAYEQYF
D gene: .; clone size: .; V gene: TRBV14; J gene: TRBJ1-2; CDR3 DNA: TGTGCCAGCAGCCAACTCCCGACACCGGACTATGGCTACACCTTC; CDR3 protein: CASSQLPTPDYGYTF
D gene: .; clone size: .; V gene: TRBV29-1; J gene: TRBJ2-1; CDR3 DNA: TGCAGCGTCTCAGGCTTCTACAATGAGCAGTTCTTC; CDR3 protein: CSVSGFYNEQFF
D gene: TRBD2; clone size: .; V gene: TRBV6-1; J gene: TRBJ2-7; CDR3 DNA: TGTGCCAGCAGTGGCCGGGAGGTGGCTTCCTACGAGCAGTACTTC; CDR3 protein: CASSGREVASYEQYF
D gene: TRBD1; clone size: .; V gene: TRBV2; J gene: TRBJ2-5; CDR3 DNA: TGTGCCAGCAGATTTGGACAGGGCGATCGGGAGACCCAGTACTTC; CDR3 protein: CASRFGQGDRETQYF
D gene: TRBD1; clone size: .; V gene: TRBV19; J gene: TRBJ2-7; CDR3 DNA: TGTGCCAGTAGTACCGGACAGGGGACCTACGAGCAGTACTTC; CDR3 protein: CASSTGQGTYEQYF
D gene: .; clone size: .; V gene: TRBV9; J gene: TRBJ2-7; CDR3 DNA: TGTGCCAGCAGCGTAGAGGTCTCTCGTCGGCAGTACTTC; CDR3 protein: CASSVEVSRRQYF
D gene: TRBD1; clone size: .; V gene: TRBV23-1; J gene: TRBJ2-7; CDR3 DNA: TGCGCCAGCACCCCGAGACAGGGACCGACCTACGAGCAGTACTTC; CDR3 protein: CASTPRQGPTYEQYF
D gene: .; clone size: .; V gene: TRBV5-1; J gene: TRBJ2-7; CDR3 DNA: TGCGCCAGCAGCTTGCGGTCGGGGAGTAACGAGCAGTACTTC; CDR3 protein: CASSLRSGSNEQYF
D gene: .; clone size: .; V gene: TRBV19; J gene: TRBJ2-1; CDR3 DNA: TGTGCCAGTTCGGCCAAGACATCCTACAATGAGCAGTTCTTC; CDR3 protein: CASSAKTSYNEQFF
D gene: .; clone size: .; V gene: TRBV19; J gene: TRBJ2-7; CDR3 DNA: TGTGCCACCTCGTTAACTAAGGGGGCCTACGAGCAGTACTTC; CDR3 protein: CATSLTKGAYEQYF
D gene: TRBD1; clone size: .; V gene: TRBV5-1; J gene: TRBJ2-7; CDR3 DNA: TGCGCCAGCAGCTTGTTACAGGGGGAAAAGCACGAGCAGTACTTC; CDR3 protein: CASSLLQGEKHEQYF
D gene: .; clone size: .; V gene: TRBV6-5; J gene: TRBJ1-2; CDR3 DNA: TGTGCCAGCAGTTACTCGGCAGGGTTCGATGGCTACACCTTC; CDR3 protein: CASSYSAGFDGYTF
D gene: TRBD1; clone size: .; V gene: TRBV9; J gene: TRBJ2-7; CDR3 DNA: TGTGCCAGCAGCCCCCGACAGGGACCGGTTGTGCAGTACTTC; CDR3 protein: CASSPRQGPVVQYF
D gene: .; clone size: .; V gene: TRBV7-9; J gene: TRBJ2-2; CDR3 DNA: TGTGCCCATGTCGCGGGTCCCGGGGAGCTGTTTTTT; CDR3 protein: CAHVAGPGELFF
D gene: TRBD1; clone size: once; V gene: TRBV5-1; J gene: TRBJ1-2; CDR3 DNA: TGCGCCAGCAGCGAGGACAGGGGGTGGTACGGCTACACCTTC; CDR3 protein: CASSEDRGWYGYTF